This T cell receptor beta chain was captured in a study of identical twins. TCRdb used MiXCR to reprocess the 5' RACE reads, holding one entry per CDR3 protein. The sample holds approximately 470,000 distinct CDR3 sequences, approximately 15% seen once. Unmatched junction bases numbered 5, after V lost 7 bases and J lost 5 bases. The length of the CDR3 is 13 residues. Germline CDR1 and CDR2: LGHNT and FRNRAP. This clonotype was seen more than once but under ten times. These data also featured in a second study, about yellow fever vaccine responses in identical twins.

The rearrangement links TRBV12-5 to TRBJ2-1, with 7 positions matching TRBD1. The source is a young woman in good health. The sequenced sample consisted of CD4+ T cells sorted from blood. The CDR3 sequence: CASVPTGDNEQFF. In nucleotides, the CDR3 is TGTGCTAGTGTCCCAACAGGGGACAATGAGCAGTTCTTC.